This T cell receptor beta chain was profiled in a study of blood T cell repertoires in COVID-19. As for the study in general: Samples of COVID-19 (acute and convalescent) were obtained from the United States, Italy and Spain. Sample material is recorded as cDNA or gDNA derived from T cells, B-cell-depleted T cells, or PBMCs.

As handled by the study authors: It was from reference gene primer amplification that nucleated cell counts were estimated. Only in-frame clones appear in the TCRdb table, and some are missing; sequencing was by immunoSEQ multiplex PCR. V and J calls and clone size are copied from that table; D and trimming were computed from the DNA. The sample contains 80,000 to 100,000 clones, approximately 90% of which appear only once. The CDR3 loop spans 17 amino acids. In germline, CDR1 is MNHEY, CDR2 SVGEGT. Trimming took 5 bases from V and 2 from J, leaving 18 bases between them. The chain recombines TRBV6-2 or TRBV6-3 with TRBJ2-2; TRBD1 might be the D (5 bases). The material sequenced was peripheral blood. The sequence was obtained from a woman aged 45 to 65 with active or convalescent COVID-19. Here the CDR3 reads CASSQPKTATNTGELFF. The CDR3 nucleotides are TGTGCCAGCAGTCAACCCAAGACAGCCACCAACACCGGGGAGCTGTTTTTT.